The clone carrying this T cell receptor beta chain is termed hyperexpanded. Antigen: not known. Germline V CDR1 and CDR2: SQVTM, ANQGSEA. The CDR3 length is 13 residues. Trimming shortened V by 4 bases and J by 4 bases, and 12 bases separated the two germline ends. Using approximately 15 ng of total RNA, TCR libraries were made with the QIAseq Immune Repertoire TCR panel. Each CDR3 protein gets one entry after TCRdb re-called the reads with MiXCR. Of 130 or so distinct CDR3 sequences in the sample, roughly 10% are singletons; the top ten hold under 55%. The sample originates from a study of circulating CD8 cells and anti-PD-1 response in melanoma. Study outcomes and limitations: DNEG was most diverse; TIGIT repertoires were least diverse. Generally, no replicate experiments were performed. Expanded sorted subsets were checked for tumor reactivity using peptides. Under 8% of TRB clonotypes were shared between subsets at M1.

Live CD3+CD8+TCRalphabeta+ cells were sorted into four subsets by PD-1 and/or TIGIT. The receptor was isolated from a human donor with melanoma. The V and J genes are TRBV29-1 and TRBJ2-3; a weak D match, TRBD2 (6 bases). This material consisted of CD8+ T cells from PBMCs, taken at baseline or after one month of anti-PD-1 therapy (not recorded which). The CDR3 here is CSVGRERSDTQYF. In DNA form, the CDR3 reads TGCAGCGTTGGGAGGGAGAGGTCAGATACGCAGTATTTT.